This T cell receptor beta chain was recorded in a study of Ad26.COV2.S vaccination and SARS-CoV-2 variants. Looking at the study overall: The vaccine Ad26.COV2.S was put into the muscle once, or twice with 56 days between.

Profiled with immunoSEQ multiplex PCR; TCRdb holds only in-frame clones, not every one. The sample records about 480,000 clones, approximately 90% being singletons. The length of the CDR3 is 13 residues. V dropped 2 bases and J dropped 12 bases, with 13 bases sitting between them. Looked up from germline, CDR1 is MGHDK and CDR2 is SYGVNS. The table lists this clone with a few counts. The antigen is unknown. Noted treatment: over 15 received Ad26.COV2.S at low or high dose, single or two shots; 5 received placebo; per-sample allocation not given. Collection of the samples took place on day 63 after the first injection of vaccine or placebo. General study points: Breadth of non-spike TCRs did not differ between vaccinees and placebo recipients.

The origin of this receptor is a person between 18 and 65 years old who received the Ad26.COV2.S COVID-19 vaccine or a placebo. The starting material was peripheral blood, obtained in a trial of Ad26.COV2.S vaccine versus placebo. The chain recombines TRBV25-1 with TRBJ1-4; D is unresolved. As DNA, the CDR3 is TGTGCCAGCAGTGAACCCCCCACTAATGAACTGTTTTTT. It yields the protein CASSEPPTNELFF.